This T cell receptor beta chain appears in the sequencing data of a study of blood T cell repertoires in COVID-19. The table came from immunoSEQ multiplex PCR; TCRdb's copy has only in-frame clones and leaves some out. The sample lists a few hundred thousand clones; approximately 81% were seen once. Looked up from germline, CDR1 is MNHEY and CDR2 is SVGAGI. Trimming shortened V by 11 bases and J by 6 bases, and 13 bases separated the two germline ends. CDR3 size: 11 residues. The J gene is TRBJ1-1, the V gene TRBV6-5; D unresolved. The source is a woman between 45 and 65 years old who had been exposed to COVID-19. The sample consisted of PBMCs or T cells enriched from blood (not recorded which). CDR3 protein: CAEIPAAEAFF. CDR3 bases: TGTGCCGAAATCCCGGCGGCTGAAGCTTTCTTT.